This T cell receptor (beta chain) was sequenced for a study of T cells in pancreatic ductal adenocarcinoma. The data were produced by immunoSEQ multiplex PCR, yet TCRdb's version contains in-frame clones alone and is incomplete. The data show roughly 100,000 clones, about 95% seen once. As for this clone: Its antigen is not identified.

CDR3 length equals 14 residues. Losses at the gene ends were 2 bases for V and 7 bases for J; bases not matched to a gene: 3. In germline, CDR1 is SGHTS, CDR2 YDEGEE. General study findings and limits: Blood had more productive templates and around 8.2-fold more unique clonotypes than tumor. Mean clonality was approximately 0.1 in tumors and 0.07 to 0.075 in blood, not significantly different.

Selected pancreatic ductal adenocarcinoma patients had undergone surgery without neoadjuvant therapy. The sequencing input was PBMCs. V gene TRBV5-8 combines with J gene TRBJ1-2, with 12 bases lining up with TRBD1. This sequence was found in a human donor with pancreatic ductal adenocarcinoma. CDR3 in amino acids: CASSFGTGGPGYTF. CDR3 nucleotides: TGTGCCAGCAGCTTTGGGACAGGGGGCCCTGGCTACACCTTC.